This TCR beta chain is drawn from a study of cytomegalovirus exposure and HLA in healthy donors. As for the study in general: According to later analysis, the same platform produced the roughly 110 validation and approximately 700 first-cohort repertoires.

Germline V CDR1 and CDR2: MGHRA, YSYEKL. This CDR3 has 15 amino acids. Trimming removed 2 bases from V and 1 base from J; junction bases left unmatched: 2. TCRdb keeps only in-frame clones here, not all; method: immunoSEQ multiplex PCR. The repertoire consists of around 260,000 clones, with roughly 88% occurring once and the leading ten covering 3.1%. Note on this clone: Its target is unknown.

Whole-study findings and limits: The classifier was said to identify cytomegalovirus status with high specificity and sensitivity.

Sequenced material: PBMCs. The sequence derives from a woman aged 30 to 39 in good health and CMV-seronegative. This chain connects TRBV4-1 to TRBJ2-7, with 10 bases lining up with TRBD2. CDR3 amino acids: CASSQPAGGSYEQYF. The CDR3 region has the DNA TGCGCCAGCAGCCAACCAGCGGGAGGGTCCTACGAGCAGTACTTC.